This T cell receptor beta chain was recovered during a study of cytomegalovirus exposure and HLA in healthy donors. Primers: 60 Vbeta forward and 13 Jbeta reverse. TCRdb keeps only in-frame clones here, not all; method: immunoSEQ multiplex PCR. The sample lists 100,000 to 150,000 clones; 76% were seen once. The sample consisted of PBMCs. The clonotype was recovered from a man aged 50 or older in good health and CMV-seronegative.

CDR3 bases: TGTGCCAGCAGCGTAACAGCGGATGGCACAGATACGCAGTATTTT. The encoded protein is CASSVTADGTDTQYF. The chain uses TRBV9 and TRBJ2-3; a possible D gene is TRBD2 (5 bases). The V end was cut by 1 base, the J end by 1 base, with 10 bases between. Germline V gives CDR1 SGDLS, CDR2 YYNGEE. The CDR3 is 15 amino acids.